The rows below give T cell receptor beta chains drawn from one sample of a study of OX40 agonist ivuxolimab in advanced cancers. Profiling relied on immunoSEQ multiplex PCR, and the TCRdb table lists in-frame clones only, not all of them. The table lists about 73,000 clones, about nine tenths of them singletons. The sequenced sample was CD4+ or CD8+ T cells sorted from blood, obtained in a trial of the OX40 agonist ivuxolimab. The receptors shown here come from an adult with an advanced solid tumor such as melanoma, head and neck, liver or kidney cancer. The CDR3 runs from the conserved cysteine through the conserved F or W. Each record gives: D gene, clone size, V gene, J gene, CDR3 protein, CDR3 DNA. The D gene is left open where the match is weak. Some rows have no size entry. The others give once, few or many, or a class for an expanded clone.

D gene: -
clone size: -
V gene: TRBV6-1
J gene: TRBJ1-4
CDR3 protein: CASIRGSGEKLFF
CDR3 DNA: TGTGCCAGCATACGGGGCTCGGGTGAAAAACTGTTTTTT

D gene: -
clone size: -
V gene: TRBV19
J gene: TRBJ1-1
CDR3 protein: CASSETTHTEAFF
CDR3 DNA: TGTGCCAGTAGTGAGACGACCCACACTGAAGCTTTCTTT

D gene: -
clone size: -
V gene: TRBV5-2
J gene: TRBJ2-3
CDR3 protein: CASSFLNTDTQYF
CDR3 DNA: TGTGCCAGCAGCTTTCTTAACACAGATACGCAGTATTTT

D gene: -
clone size: -
V gene: TRBV28
J gene: TRBJ2-7
CDR3 protein: CASGTILTYEQYF
CDR3 DNA: TGTGCCAGCGGAACAATTTTAACCTACGAGCAGTACTTC

D gene: -
clone size: -
V gene: TRBV6-6
J gene: TRBJ1-5
CDR3 protein: CASSYSGGYSNQPQHF
CDR3 DNA: TGTGCCAGCAGTTACTCGGGGGGATATAGCAATCAGCCCCAGCATTTT

D gene: -
clone size: -
V gene: TRBV28
J gene: TRBJ2-2
CDR3 protein: CASSFAAHTGELFF
CDR3 DNA: TGTGCCAGCAGTTTTGCTGCCCACACCGGGGAGCTGTTTTTT

D gene: TRBD2
clone size: -
V gene: TRBV2
J gene: TRBJ2-3
CDR3 protein: CASSLGLAGADTQYF
CDR3 DNA: TGTGCCAGCAGCCTGGGACTAGCGGGAGCAGATACGCAGTATTTT

D gene: -
clone size: -
V gene: TRBV6-5
J gene: TRBJ2-5
CDR3 protein: CASSYSSGKTQYF
CDR3 DNA: TGTGCCAGCAGTTACTCGAGCGGTAAGACCCAGTACTTC

D gene: -
clone size: -
V gene: TRBV9
J gene: TRBJ1-1
CDR3 protein: CASSFRGDVNTEAFF
CDR3 DNA: TGTGCCAGCAGCTTTCGAGGGGATGTGAACACTGAAGCTTTCTTT

D gene: TRBD2
clone size: -
V gene: TRBV27
J gene: TRBJ2-1
CDR3 protein: CASSTLAGAQGYNEQFF
CDR3 DNA: TGTGCCAGCAGCACTTTAGCGGGAGCACAGGGCTACAATGAGCAGTTCTTC

D gene: TRBD1
clone size: few
V gene: TRBV5-1
J gene: TRBJ1-2
CDR3 protein: CASSHREQGNYGYTF
CDR3 DNA: TGCGCCAGCAGCCATAGAGAACAGGGGAACTATGGCTACACCTTC

D gene: -
clone size: -
V gene: TRBV19
J gene: TRBJ1-1
CDR3 protein: CASSIRFGGRGWAFF
CDR3 DNA: TGTGCCAGTAGTATACGCTTCGGGGGGCGCGGCTGGGCTTTCTTT

D gene: -
clone size: -
V gene: TRBV27
J gene: TRBJ2-5
CDR3 protein: CASSVDYQETQYF
CDR3 DNA: TGTGCCAGCAGTGTGGACTATCAAGAGACCCAGTACTTC

D gene: -
clone size: -
V gene: TRBV6-5
J gene: TRBJ1-2
CDR3 protein: CASSYPAYRVYYGYTF
CDR3 DNA: TGTGCCAGCAGTTACCCGGCTTACAGGGTTTACTATGGCTACACCTTC

D gene: TRBD1
clone size: -
V gene: TRBV11-1
J gene: TRBJ2-7
CDR3 protein: CASSRDRGGEQYF
CDR3 DNA: TGTGCCAGCAGCCGGGACAGGGGAGGCGAGCAGTACTTC

D gene: -
clone size: -
V gene: TRBV11-1
J gene: TRBJ2-1
CDR3 protein: CASSLRRVRNEQFF
CDR3 DNA: TGTGCCAGCAGCTTACGCAGGGTAAGGAATGAGCAGTTCTTC

D gene: -
clone size: -
V gene: TRBV6-4
J gene: TRBJ2-1
CDR3 protein: CASSDSGLGGYNEQFF
CDR3 DNA: TGTGCCAGCAGTGACTCGGGCCTGGGGGGCTACAATGAGCAGTTCTTC

D gene: -
clone size: -
V gene: TRBV7-9
J gene: TRBJ2-1
CDR3 protein: CASSSVANEQFF
CDR3 DNA: TGTGCCAGCAGCTCCGTAGCCAATGAGCAGTTCTTC

D gene: -
clone size: -
V gene: TRBV7-8
J gene: TRBJ1-1
CDR3 protein: CASSVEATEAFF
CDR3 DNA: TGTGCCAGCAGCGTAGAGGCGACTGAAGCTTTCTTT

D gene: -
clone size: once
V gene: TRBV30
J gene: TRBJ1-5
CDR3 protein: CAWSAQGYQPQHF
CDR3 DNA: TGTGCCTGGAGTGCACAGGGATATCAGCCCCAGCATTTT

D gene: TRBD1
clone size: -
V gene: TRBV10-3
J gene: TRBJ2-2
CDR3 protein: CATRDRANTGELFF
CDR3 DNA: TGTGCCACCCGGGACAGGGCGAACACCGGGGAGCTGTTTTTT

D gene: -
clone size: -
V gene: TRBV7-9
J gene: TRBJ2-3
CDR3 protein: CASSSPRGLATDTQYF
CDR3 DNA: TGTGCCAGCAGCTCGCCTAGAGGTTTGGCCACAGATACGCAGTATTTT

D gene: TRBD1
clone size: -
V gene: TRBV5-1
J gene: TRBJ2-1
CDR3 protein: CASSSQGTYNEQFF
CDR3 DNA: TGCGCCAGCAGCTCACAGGGGACCTACAATGAGCAGTTCTTC

D gene: -
clone size: -
V gene: TRBV28
J gene: TRBJ2-7
CDR3 protein: CASRGPSVVGAYEQYF
CDR3 DNA: TGTGCCAGCAGAGGCCCGAGTGTGGTAGGGGCCTACGAGCAGTACTTC

D gene: -
clone size: -
V gene: TRBV7-9
J gene: TRBJ2-3
CDR3 protein: CASSLDLGGTLTDTQYF
CDR3 DNA: TGTGCCAGCAGCTTAGATCTAGGAGGTACCCTCACAGATACGCAGTATTTT

D gene: -
clone size: -
V gene: TRBV5-1
J gene: TRBJ2-3
CDR3 protein: CASSWGIRADTQYF
CDR3 DNA: TGCGCCAGCAGCTGGGGCATTCGGGCAGATACGCAGTATTTT

D gene: TRBD1
clone size: -
V gene: TRBV12-5
J gene: TRBJ2-1
CDR3 protein: CASSGTSGQGQFF
CDR3 DNA: TGTGCTAGTTCTGGGACGTCGGGACAGGGTCAGTTCTTC

D gene: -
clone size: -
V gene: TRBV28
J gene: TRBJ1-1
CDR3 protein: CASSLGPRREAFF
CDR3 DNA: TGTGCCAGCTCCTTAGGCCCGCGACGTGAAGCTTTCTTT

D gene: -
clone size: -
V gene: TRBV7-2
J gene: TRBJ2-5
CDR3 protein: CASSLQETQYF
CDR3 DNA: TGTGCCAGCAGCTTACAAGAGACCCAGTACTTC

D gene: -
clone size: -
V gene: TRBV18
J gene: TRBJ2-5
CDR3 protein: CASSPLGPPQETQYF
CDR3 DNA: TGTGCCAGCTCACCACTCGGACCGCCGCAAGAGACCCAGTACTTC

D gene: -
clone size: few
V gene: TRBV7-2
J gene: TRBJ1-5
CDR3 protein: CASSLGLYQPQHF
CDR3 DNA: TGTGCCAGCAGCTTAGGGCTGTATCAGCCCCAGCATTTT